The clone carrying this T cell receptor beta chain was detected only a few times. The CDR3 totals 16 residues. Germline CDR1 reads ENHRY; CDR2 reads SYGVKD. J gave up 10 bases and V 11 bases, and 16 bases lay outside the gene matches. The sample comes from a study of blood T cell repertoires in COVID-19. Study in general: COVID-19 samples collected from the United States, Italy and Spain covered acute and convalescent phases. From T cells, B-cell-depleted T cells, or PBMCs came the material, which was cDNA or gDNA.

Study processing details: How many nucleated cells were present was estimated from reference gene primer amplification. TCRdb's copy holds only in-frame clones and misses some; the assay was immunoSEQ multiplex PCR. V, J and clone size are taken as reported in that table, and D and trimming were inferred from the DNA itself. The repertoire holds fewer than 300,000 clones, with 80% to 90% as singletons. Specimen: peripheral blood. The gene calls are TRBV10-3 and TRBJ1-6; 11 bases align to TRBD1. The TCR sequence derives from a woman aged 45 to 65 who had recovered from COVID-19. This chain's CDR3 is CASEKGQGASGSPLHF. In DNA, the CDR3 is TGTGCCTCCGAGAAAGGACAGGGGGCCTCTGGGTCACCCCTCCACTTT.